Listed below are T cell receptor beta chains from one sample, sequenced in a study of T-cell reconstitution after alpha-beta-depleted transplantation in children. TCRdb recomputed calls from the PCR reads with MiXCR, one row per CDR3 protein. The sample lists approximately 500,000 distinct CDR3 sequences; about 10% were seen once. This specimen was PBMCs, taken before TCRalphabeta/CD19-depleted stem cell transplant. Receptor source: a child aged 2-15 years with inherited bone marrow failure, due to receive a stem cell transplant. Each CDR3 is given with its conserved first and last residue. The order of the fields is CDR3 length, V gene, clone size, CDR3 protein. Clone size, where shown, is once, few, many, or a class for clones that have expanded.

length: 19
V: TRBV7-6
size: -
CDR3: CASSLVGVFPAGDPDTQYF

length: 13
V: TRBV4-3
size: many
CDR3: CASSLDPGNTIYF

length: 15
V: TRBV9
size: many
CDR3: CASSVDPSPGNTIYF

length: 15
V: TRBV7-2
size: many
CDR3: CASSLAVGAAGELFF

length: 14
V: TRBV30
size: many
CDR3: CAWMVGSSYNEQFF

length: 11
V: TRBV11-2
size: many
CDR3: CASSLDEEAFF

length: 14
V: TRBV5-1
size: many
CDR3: CASSFRPRNTEAFF

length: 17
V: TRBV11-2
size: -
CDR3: CASSVSASGPSTDTQYF

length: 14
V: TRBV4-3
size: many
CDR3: CASSQDKGAGELFF

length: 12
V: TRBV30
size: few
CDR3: CAWTLQNTEAFF

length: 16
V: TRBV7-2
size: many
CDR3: CASSPGLGGEGLDQYF

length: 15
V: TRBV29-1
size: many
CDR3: CSVGHVLAGWYEQYF

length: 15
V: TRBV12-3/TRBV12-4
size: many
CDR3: CASQNSVSSYNEQFF

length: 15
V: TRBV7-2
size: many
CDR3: CASSLQWRNTGELFF

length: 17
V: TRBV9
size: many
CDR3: CASSVSTGTSGYYEQYF

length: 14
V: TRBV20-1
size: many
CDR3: CSALGTGGNYGYTF

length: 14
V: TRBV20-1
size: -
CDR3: CSAREAGGPREQYF

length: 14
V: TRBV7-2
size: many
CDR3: CASSSQRALYEQYF

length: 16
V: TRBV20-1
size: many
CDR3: CSARYLWVAANNEQFF

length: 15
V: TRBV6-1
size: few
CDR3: CASSGRDLAKNIQYF

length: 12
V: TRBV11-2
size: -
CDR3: CASSFHLYEQYF

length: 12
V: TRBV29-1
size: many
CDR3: CSVGWGTGELFF

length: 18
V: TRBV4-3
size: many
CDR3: CASSQDLLVLRGTGELFF

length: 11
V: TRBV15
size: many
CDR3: CATSRDTTQYF

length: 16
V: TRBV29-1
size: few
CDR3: CSVEDPGGGVHYGYTF

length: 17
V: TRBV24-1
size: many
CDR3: CATSVGSGRNSYNEQFF

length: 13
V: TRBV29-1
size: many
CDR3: CSVEGGSTDTQYF

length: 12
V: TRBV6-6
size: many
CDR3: CASTEYQETQYF

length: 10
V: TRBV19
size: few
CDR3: CASGGQQLFF

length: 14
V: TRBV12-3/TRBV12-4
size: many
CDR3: CASSLWTYTDTQYF

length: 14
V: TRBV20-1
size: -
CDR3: CSARGLVLNTEAFF

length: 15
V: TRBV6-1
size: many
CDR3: CASSVAGGPADTQYF

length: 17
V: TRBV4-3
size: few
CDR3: CASSQTGQGAFNEKLFF

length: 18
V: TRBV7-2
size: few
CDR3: CASSPPGTAILYNSPLHF

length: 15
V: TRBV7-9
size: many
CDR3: CASSLAVGRDNEQFF

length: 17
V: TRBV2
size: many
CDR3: CASSDLGTSGRGDTQYF

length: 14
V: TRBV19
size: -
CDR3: CASTISASWGEAFF

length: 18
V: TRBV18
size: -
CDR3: CASCTGTGWIKSGNTIYF

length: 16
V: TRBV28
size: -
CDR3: CASRNTLAGDTDTQYF

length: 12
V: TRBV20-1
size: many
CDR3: CSASGGRKSAFF

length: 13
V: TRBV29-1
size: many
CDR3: CSVDNRGPSRAFF

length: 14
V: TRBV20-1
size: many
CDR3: CSATTGGSYNEQFF

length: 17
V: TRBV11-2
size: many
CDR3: CASSPLTGTPTNYGYTF

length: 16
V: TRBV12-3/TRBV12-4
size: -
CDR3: CASSLVSGAPRNEQFF

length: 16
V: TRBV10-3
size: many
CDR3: CAITPKIRRVSDTQYF

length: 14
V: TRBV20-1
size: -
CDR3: CSAREMGEGPPLHF

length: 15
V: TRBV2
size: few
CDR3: CASSVTGEGGTEAFF

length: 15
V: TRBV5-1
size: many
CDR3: CASSLGGDITDTQYF

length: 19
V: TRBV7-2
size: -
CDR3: CASSLALTSGRTPTDTQYF

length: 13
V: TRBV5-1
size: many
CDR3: CASSSDPDTEAFF

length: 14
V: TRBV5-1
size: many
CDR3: CASSRDRGTHGYTF

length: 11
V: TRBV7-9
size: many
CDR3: CASSLYSEQYF

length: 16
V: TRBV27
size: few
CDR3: CASSLSAGEGTYEQYF

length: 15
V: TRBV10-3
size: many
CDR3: CAISESTHRDLGYTF

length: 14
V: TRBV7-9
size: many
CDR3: CASSPGEGNQPQHF

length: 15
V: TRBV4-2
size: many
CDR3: CASSQAAGTAYEQYF

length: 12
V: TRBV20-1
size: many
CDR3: CSAVTVTYEQYF

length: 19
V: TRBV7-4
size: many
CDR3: CASSLATRGPPYSNQPQHF

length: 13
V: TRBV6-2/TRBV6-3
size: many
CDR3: CASSYSSKRTQYF